This record looks at one TCR beta chain sequence and its context. Generated by immunoSEQ multiplex PCR, the TCRdb table keeps only in-frame clones and is missing some. The sample consists of some 7,300 clones, roughly 80% of them appearing once. The sample originates from a study of circulating tumor DNA in untreated peripheral T-cell lymphoma. Germline V gene data show CDR1 as MDHEN and CDR2 as SYDVKM. This CDR3 has 14 residues. The germline V and J ends were trimmed by 8 bases and 0 bases, with 11 bases remaining between them. Sequences were obtained from tumor tissue. V usage is TRBV28 and J usage is TRBJ2-1; D may match TRBD1 or TRBD2 (5 bases each). The TCR was taken from a human donor with peripheral T-cell lymphoma. The CDR3 reads CASSTGTSYNEQFF. In DNA, the CDR3 is TGTGCCAGCTCCACGGGGACCTCCTACAATGAGCAGTTCTTC.